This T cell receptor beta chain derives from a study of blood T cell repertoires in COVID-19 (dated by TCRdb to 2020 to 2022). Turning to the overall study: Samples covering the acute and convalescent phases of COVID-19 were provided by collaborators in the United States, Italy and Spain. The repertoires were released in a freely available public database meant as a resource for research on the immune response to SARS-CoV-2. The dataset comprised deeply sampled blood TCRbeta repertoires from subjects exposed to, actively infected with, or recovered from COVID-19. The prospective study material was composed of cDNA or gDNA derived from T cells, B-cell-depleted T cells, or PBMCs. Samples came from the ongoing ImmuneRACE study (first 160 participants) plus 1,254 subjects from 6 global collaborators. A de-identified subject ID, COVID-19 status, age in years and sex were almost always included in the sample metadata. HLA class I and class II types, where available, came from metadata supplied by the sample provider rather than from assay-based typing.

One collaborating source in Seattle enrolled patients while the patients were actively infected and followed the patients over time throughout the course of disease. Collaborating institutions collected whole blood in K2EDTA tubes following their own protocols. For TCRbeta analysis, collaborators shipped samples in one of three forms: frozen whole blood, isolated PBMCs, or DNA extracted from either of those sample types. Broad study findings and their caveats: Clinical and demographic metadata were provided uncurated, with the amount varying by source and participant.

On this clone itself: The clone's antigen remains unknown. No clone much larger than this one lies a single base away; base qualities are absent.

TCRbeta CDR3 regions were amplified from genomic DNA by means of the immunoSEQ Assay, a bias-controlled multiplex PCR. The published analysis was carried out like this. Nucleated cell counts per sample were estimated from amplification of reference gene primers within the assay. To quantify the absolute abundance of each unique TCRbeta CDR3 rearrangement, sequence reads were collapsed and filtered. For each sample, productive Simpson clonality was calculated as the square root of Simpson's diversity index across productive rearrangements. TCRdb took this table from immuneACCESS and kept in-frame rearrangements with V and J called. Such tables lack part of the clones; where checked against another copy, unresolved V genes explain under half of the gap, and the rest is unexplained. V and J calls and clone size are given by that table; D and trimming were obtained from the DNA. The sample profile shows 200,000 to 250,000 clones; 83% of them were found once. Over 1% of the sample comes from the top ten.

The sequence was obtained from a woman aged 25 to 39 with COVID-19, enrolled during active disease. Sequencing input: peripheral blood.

The CDR3 in this case is CASSYSNINEQFF. The nucleotides are TGTGCCAGCAGTTACTCGAACATAAATGAGCAGTTCTTC. This receptor chain uses TRBV6-5 and TRBJ2-1; the D gene is not confidently resolved. V is reduced by 0 bases and J by 7 bases, leaving a spacing of 7 bases between them. Including the terminal cysteine and phenylalanine, the CDR3 comprises 13 residues. Just the 39-base CDR3 DNA is kept, in frame starting at base 1. From the germline V gene, CDR1 is MNHEY and CDR2 is SVGAGI.